The 30 T cell receptor beta chains below were found in one sample sequenced in a study of blood T cell repertoires in COVID-19. Generated by immunoSEQ multiplex PCR, the TCRdb table keeps only in-frame clones and is missing some. This sample yields a few hundred thousand clones, of which approximately 90% are seen a single time; around 9.3% belongs to the top ten. Sequenced: PBMCs or T cells enriched from blood (not recorded which). All receptors come from a woman between 18 and 30 years old who had recovered from COVID-19.

A few counts support this clone. The chain links TRBV7-2 to TRBJ1-4; D is ambiguous. Germline loops: CDR1 SGHTA, CDR2 FQGNSA. This CDR3 is built from 14 residues. V was shortened by 5 bases and J by 5 bases, with 12 bases between the two germline ends. CDR3 nucleotide sequence: TGTGCCAGCAGCACCGACGGGAGGAATGAAAAACTGTTTTTT. The encoded protein is CASSTDGRNEKLFF. Together with reference TRBV7-2 and TRBJ1-4, the CDR3 gives the full variable domain: GAGVSQSPSNKVTEKGKDVELRCDPISGHTALYWYRQSLGQGLEFLIYFQGNSAPDKSGLPSDRFSAERTGGSVSTLTIQRTQQEDSAVYLCASSTDGRNEKLFFGSGTQLSVL.

J is TRBJ1-1 and V is TRBV18; 7 bases agree with TRBD1. Unmatched junction bases numbered 4, after V lost 6 bases and J lost 3 bases. Germline V gene data show CDR1 as KGHSH and CDR2 as LQKENI. The CDR3 spans 13 residues. The CDR3: CASSLGTDTEAFF. The CDR3 nucleotides read TGTGCCAGCTCCCTCGGGACAGACACTGAAGCTTTCTTT.

This chain uses TRBV6-2 or TRBV6-3 with TRBJ1-1; the D is unclear. Germline V gene sequence: CDR1 MNHEY, CDR2 SVGEGT. The V end was cut by 4 bases, the J end by 3 bases, with 15 bases between. This CDR3 spans 15 amino acids. The CDR3: CASSSGMQRDTEAFF. The CDR3 nucleotides are TGTGCCAGCAGTTCCGGGATGCAGAGAGACACTGAAGCTTTCTTT.

V and J are TRBV7-2 and TRBJ1-2; no firm D call. This CDR3 has 14 residues. Trimming took off 2 bases at V and 7 bases at J, with 14 bases between the two ends. Germline CDR1 reads SGHTA; CDR2 reads FQGNSA. The CDR3 DNA is TGTGCCAGCAGCTTATTCTCAAGGGAGGGTGGCTACACCTTC. Translation: CASSLFSREGGYTF.

The J gene is TRBJ1-5, the V gene TRBV2; 7 bases align to TRBD1. The CDR3 has 15 residues. In germline, CDR1 is SNHLY, CDR2 FYNNEI. V lost 5 bases to trimming and J lost 3 bases; unmatched junction nucleotides: 7. Written as DNA, the CDR3 is TGTGCCAGCAGTCCATTAGGGACAGACAATCAGCCCCAGCATTTT. Its translation: CASSPLGTDNQPQHF.

The chain carries TRBV15 and TRBJ2-2; D is perhaps TRBD1 (5 bases). The ends were cut back, 0 bases at V and 6 bases at J, with 11 bases in the middle. The CDR3 consists of 15 residues. Germline V lookup: CDR1 LNHNV, CDR2 YYDKDF (reference sequence). The CDR3 DNA reads TGTGCCACCAGCAGAGATTGGGCAGGGTCCGGGGAGCTGTTTTTT. Residues: CATSRDWAGSGELFF.

This chain uses TRBV3-1 (or the pseudogene TRBV3-2) with TRBJ2-7; the match to TRBD2 covers 7 bases. Germline loops: CDR1 LGHDT, CDR2 YNNKEL (reference sequence). The V segment lost 3 bases and the J segment 2 bases; nucleotides outside the gene matches: 4. This CDR3 has 14 residues. CDR3 DNA: TGTGCCAGCAGCCAGACCGGGACTACCTACGAGCAGTACTTC. Protein product: CASSQTGTTYEQYF.

V usage is TRBV7-2 and J usage is TRBJ1-1; D remains unclear. The CDR3 covers 15 residues. Germline CDR1 is SGHTA and CDR2 is FQGNSA. The V end lost 5 bases, the J end lost 1 base, and 14 bases lay between the germline ends. The CDR3 DNA reads TGTGCCAGCAGCCCTAACCTCCGGTGGAACACTGAAGCTTTCTTT. This codes for CASSPNLRWNTEAFF.

V usage is TRBV5-6 and J usage is TRBJ2-1; 14 nucleotides line up with TRBD2. This CDR3 contains 15 residues. V dropped 5 bases and J dropped 7; count of bases not matched to a gene: 5. Germline V gene data show CDR1 as SGHDT and CDR2 as YYEEEE. CDR3 nucleotide sequence: TGTGCCAGCAGTCCGACTAGCGGGAGGGCTAATGAGCAGTTCTTC. Translating gives CASSPTSGRANEQFF.

The genes are TRBV27 and TRBJ2-2, with a tentative D call TRBD2 (6 bases). The CDR3 is 11 amino acids. Germline CDR1 and CDR2: MNHEY and SMNVEV (reference sequence). Deletions cut 10 bases from V and 8 bases from J, with 11 bases between. This CDR3 reads CAILRGGELFF. For the CDR3, the DNA is TGTGCCATCCTCCGGGGGGGGGAGCTGTTTTTT.

The rearrangement links TRBV25-1 to TRBJ1-6; 7 bases agree with TRBD1. J was trimmed by 7 bases and V by 6 bases; bases with no gene match: 6. Germline CDR1 reads MGHDK; CDR2 reads SYGVNS. The CDR3 loop spans 14 amino acids. The chain's CDR3 is CASSVGTANSPLHF. The CDR3 bases are TGTGCCAGCAGCGTAGGGACAGCAAATTCACCCCTCCACTTT.

The chain carries TRBV4-3 and TRBJ2-7; the match to TRBD2 covers 7 bases. The CDR3 extends over 15 amino acids. Germline lookup yields CDR1 LGHNA and CDR2 YSLEER. V dropped 2 bases and J dropped 1; count of bases not matched to a gene: 5. This chain's CDR3 is CASSQSAGQSYEQYF. The CDR3 DNA is TGCGCCAGCAGCCAATCAGCGGGGCAATCCTACGAGCAGTACTTC.

The rearrangement links TRBV29-1 to TRBJ2-5; D is ambiguous. From germline, CDR1 is SQVTM and CDR2 ANQGSEA. CDR3 length: 14 residues. V was pared by 3 bases and J by 2 bases, with 13 bases between. CDR3 sequence reads: CSVDSGEVQETQYF. CDR3 bases: TGCAGCGTTGATAGTGGAGAGGTTCAAGAGACCCAGTACTTC.

The chain combines TRBV9 with TRBJ2-3; 9 nucleotides match TRBD2. V lost 3 bases, J lost 1 base, and 9 bases stayed unmatched. The germline V gene has CDR1 SGDLS and CDR2 YYNGEE. The CDR3 is 17 residues long. The CDR3 reads CASSAMPGLAGTDTQYF. CDR3 bases: TGTGCCAGCAGCGCGATGCCGGGACTAGCAGGCACAGATACGCAGTATTTT.

The V gene is TRBV19, the J gene TRBJ2-1; 12 bases fit TRBD2. This CDR3 has 14 amino acids. The V gene's germline CDR1 is LNHDA and CDR2 SQIVND (reference sequence). V lost 10 bases to trimming and J lost 8 bases; unmatched junction nucleotides: 9. CDR3 loop: CAIGELAGGDEQFF. CDR3 coding DNA: TGTGCCATCGGGGAGCTAGCGGGAGGGGATGAGCAGTTCTTC.

The chain uses TRBV6-5 and TRBJ1-1, with a possible D match to TRBD1 (6 bases). Looked up from germline, CDR1 is MNHEY and CDR2 is SVGAGI. CDR3 length: 13 residues. The ends were cut back, 5 bases at V and 3 bases at J, with 10 bases in the middle. CDR3 in amino acids: CASSTGLYTEAFF. The CDR3 DNA reads as TGTGCCAGCAGTACAGGGTTGTACACTGAAGCTTTCTTT.

This CDR3 reads CAISESGTGRGNTEAFF. The CDR3 DNA is TGTGCCATCAGTGAGTCGGGGACAGGGCGAGGGAACACTGAAGCTTTCTTT. The rearrangement links TRBV10-3 to TRBJ1-1; 9 nucleotides line up with TRBD1. This CDR3 is 17 amino acids long. V shed 0 bases and J 1 base; nucleotides not matched to a gene: 6. From germline, CDR1 is ENHRY and CDR2 SYGVKD.

CDR3 in amino acids: CATSRARTSLLYEQYF. The DNA for the CDR3 is TGTGCCACCAGCAGAGCCCGGACTAGCCTCCTCTACGAGCAGTACTTC. The chain joins TRBV15 to TRBJ2-7, with 8 bases aligning to TRBD2. V shed 1 base and J 3 bases; nucleotides not matched to a gene: 8. This CDR3 is built from 16 residues. Germline V gene sequence: CDR1 LNHNV, CDR2 YYDKDF (reference sequence).

The CDR3 region has the DNA TGTGCCAGCAGTTTTTCAGGCGCACTCTCTGGAAACACCATATATTTT. Amino acids: CASSFSGALSGNTIYF. The chain employs TRBV6-5 and TRBJ1-3; no firm D call. The V end was cut by 4 bases, the J end by 0 bases, with 13 bases between. This CDR3 is built from 16 residues. The germline V gene has CDR1 MNHEY and CDR2 SVGAGI.

V gene TRBV7-2 combines with J gene TRBJ1-6; D uncertain. The CDR3 is 12 residues long. V lost 5 bases to trimming and J lost 8 bases, with 7 bases between them. CDR1 is SGHTA, CDR2 FQGNSA, per germline. CDR3 coding DNA: TGTGCCAGCAGCCCAGGTGATTCACCCCTCCACTTT. Protein sequence: CASSPGDSPLHF. The full variable domain, in which reference TRBV7-2 and TRBJ1-6 provide the parts outside the CDR3, is GAGVSQSPSNKVTEKGKDVELRCDPISGHTALYWYRQSLGQGLEFLIYFQGNSAPDKSGLPSDRFSAERTGGSVSTLTIQRTQQEDSAVYLCASSPGDSPLHFGNGTRLTVT.

The chain uses TRBV28 and TRBJ2-7, with 9 bases fitting TRBD1. The trim removed 7 bases at V and 2 bases at J, leaving 9 bases unmatched. CDR3 length: 15 residues. Germline CDR1 MDHEN, CDR2 SYDVKM. The CDR3 loop is CASTSPGTGPYEQYF. CDR3 in DNA: TGTGCCAGCACCAGTCCCGGGACAGGGCCCTACGAGCAGTACTTC.

This clone was counted once. The chain employs TRBV7-2 and TRBJ1-5, with TRBD1 as a possible D gene (6 bases). Germline CDR1 reads SGHTA; CDR2 reads FQGNSA. The CDR3 runs to 15 residues. With 7 bases removed from V and 4 bases from J, the gap between germline ends came to 17 bases. This chain's CDR3 is CASNHNTGSNQPQHF. The DNA of the CDR3 is TGTGCCAGCAATCATAACACAGGGTCTAATCAGCCCCAGCATTTT.

The chain employs TRBV15 and TRBJ1-5; tentatively, D is TRBD1 (5 bases). Per the germline V gene, CDR1 is LNHNV and CDR2 is YYDKDF (reference sequence). This CDR3 comprises 14 residues. With 0 bases removed from V and 7 bases from J, the gap between germline ends came to 10 bases. Written as DNA, the CDR3 is TGTGCCACCAGCAGAGATTCAACAGGCCAGCCCCAGCATTTT. This translates into CATSRDSTGQPQHF.

The chain employs TRBV14 and TRBJ2-7; TRBD2 agrees at 8 bases. The CDR3 length is 15 residues. V lost 4 bases and J lost 6; bases outside the gene matches: 11. Germline V gene sequence: CDR1 SGHDN, CDR2 FVKESK. The CDR3 loop is CASSPGVAGGREQYF. The CDR3 DNA sequence: TGTGCCAGCAGCCCGGGGGTTGCGGGAGGACGCGAGCAGTACTTC.

This clone was counted a single time. CDR3 coding DNA: TGTGCCAGCAGCTTCGACAGGGCGAGAGGAAATGGCTCACCCCTCCACTTT. This sequence encodes CASSFDRARGNGSPLHF. This rearrangement joins TRBV7-2 to TRBJ1-6, with 7 positions matching TRBD1. The CDR3 contains 17 residues. J was trimmed by 10 bases and V by 3 bases; bases with no gene match: 15. Germline CDR1 and CDR2: SGHTA and FQGNSA.

The J gene is TRBJ1-6, the V gene TRBV5-1; 8 bases align to TRBD1. Germline CDR1 reads SGHRS; CDR2 reads YFSETQ. This CDR3 region has 18 residues. With 0 bases clipped from V and 1 base from J, the junction kept 6 bases outside the gene matches. CDR3 residues: CASSLGTGFGSYNSPLHF. CDR3 bases: TGCGCCAGCAGCTTGGGGACAGGGTTTGGGTCCTATAATTCACCCCTCCACTTT.

This chain connects TRBV24-1 to TRBJ2-2; no firm D call. CDR1 is KGHDR and CDR2 is SFDVKD in the germline V gene. This CDR3 comprises 14 residues. Trimming stripped 5 bases from V and 1 base from J, with 7 bases between. The CDR3 nucleotides are TGTGCCACCAGTGGAGGCCTGAACACCGGGGAGCTGTTTTTT. Translated, it gives CATSGGLNTGELFF.

The chain carries TRBV6-5 and TRBJ1-5; TRBD1 agrees at 7 bases. The CDR3 consists of 14 residues. With V trimmed by 6 bases and J by 4 bases, 6 bases remained unmatched. Germline lookup yields CDR1 MNHEY and CDR2 SVGAGI. The CDR3 reads CASRGDRINQPQHF. For the CDR3, the DNA is TGTGCCAGCAGGGGGGACAGAATAAATCAGCCCCAGCATTTT.

This chain links TRBV30 with TRBJ1-6; 11 nucleotides line up with TRBD1. J lost 8 bases, V lost 0 bases, and 12 bases had no gene match. This CDR3 spans 18 amino acids. In germline, CDR1 is GTSNPN, CDR2 SVGIG (reference sequence). The CDR3 DNA is TGTGCCTGGAGTGTACATTCCGGGACAGGGGGTACCTATTCACCCCTCCACTTT. Translating it yields CAWSVHSGTGGTYSPLHF.

The V call is TRBV27, the J call TRBJ1-6, with TRBD1 matching over 7 bases. This CDR3 comprises 12 residues. The V gene end was trimmed by 7 bases and the J gene end by 13 bases; junction bases not matched to a gene: 7. The germline V gene encodes CDR1 MNHEY and CDR2 SMNVEV (reference sequence). The CDR3 DNA reads TGTGCCAGCACCTTCCCAGGGGGGCCCCTCCACTTT. Its translation: CASTFPGGPLHF.